Here is one T cell receptor (beta chain) with its context. MiXCR was run by TCRdb on the RT-PCR reads, yielding one entry per CDR3 protein. The table records about 540,000 distinct CDR3 sequences, less than 25% of them present only once. This specimen comes from a study of response to subunit inactivated influenza vaccine. The CDR3 length is 13 residues. Trimming took off 6 bases at V and 9 bases at J, with 15 bases between the two ends. Germline-derived CDR1 and CDR2 are SGHDN and FVKESK. The sample was also reused in another study, on T cells expressing NK-cell markers. Per that study: Template switching by 5'RACE with UMIs generated the TCR beta cDNA. Of eight sequenced donors, seven were HCMV-seropositive and one HCMV-seronegative. Dominance of the CD3+CD56-NKG2C+ fraction by these clonotypes also held in a few donors. HCMV specificity of the expanded NKG2C+ T cell clones stayed unclear.

Sequencing was performed on CD4+ T cells sorted from PBMCs, taken 11 to 12 days after vaccination. The chain carries TRBV14 and TRBJ2-1; D is possibly TRBD2 (6 bases). This receptor was taken from a man aged 45-60 years who received an inactivated influenza vaccine. The CDR3: CASRLEVGGEQFF. The DNA of the CDR3 is TGTGCCAGCAGACTAGAGGTCGGGGGTGAGCAGTTCTTC.